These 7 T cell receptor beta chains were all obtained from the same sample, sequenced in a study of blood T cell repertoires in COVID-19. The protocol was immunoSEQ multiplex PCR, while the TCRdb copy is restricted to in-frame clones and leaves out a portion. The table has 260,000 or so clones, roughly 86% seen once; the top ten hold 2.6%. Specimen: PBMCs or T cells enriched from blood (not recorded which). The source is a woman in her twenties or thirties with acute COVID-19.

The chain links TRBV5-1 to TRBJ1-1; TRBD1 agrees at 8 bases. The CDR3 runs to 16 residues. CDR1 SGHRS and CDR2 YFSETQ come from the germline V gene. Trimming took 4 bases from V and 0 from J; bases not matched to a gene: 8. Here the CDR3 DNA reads TGCGCCAGCAGCAGGCGGGACAGGCCTTTGAACACTGAAGCTTTCTTT. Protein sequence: CASSRRDRPLNTEAFF.

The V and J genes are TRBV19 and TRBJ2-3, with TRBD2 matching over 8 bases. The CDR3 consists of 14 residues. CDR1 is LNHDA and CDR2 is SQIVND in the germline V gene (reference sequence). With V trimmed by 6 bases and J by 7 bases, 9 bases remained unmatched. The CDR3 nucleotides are TGTGCCAGTAGCCCACAGGGCGGGGGGAATACGCAGTATTTT. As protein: CASSPQGGGNTQYF.

The CDR3 bases are TGTGCCAGTACTCGACAGCGAGATCAGCCCCAGCATTTT. It encodes CASTRQRDQPQHF. The rearrangement joins TRBV19 to TRBJ1-5; perhaps TRBD1 as D (5 bases). Germline V gene sequence: CDR1 LNHDA, CDR2 SQIVND (reference sequence). V lost 7 bases and J lost 5, with 12 bases in between. There are 13 residues in the CDR3.

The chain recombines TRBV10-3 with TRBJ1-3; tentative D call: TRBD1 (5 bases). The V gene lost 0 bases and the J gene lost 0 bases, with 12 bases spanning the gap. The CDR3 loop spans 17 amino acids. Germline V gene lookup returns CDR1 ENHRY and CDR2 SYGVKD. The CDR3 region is CAISESGAVHSGNTIYF. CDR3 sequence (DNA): TGTGCCATCAGTGAGTCAGGGGCAGTACACTCTGGAAACACCATATATTTT.

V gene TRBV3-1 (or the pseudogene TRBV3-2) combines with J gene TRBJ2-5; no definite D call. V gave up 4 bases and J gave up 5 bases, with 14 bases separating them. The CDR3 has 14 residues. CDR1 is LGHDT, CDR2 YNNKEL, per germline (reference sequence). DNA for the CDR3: TGTGCCAGCAGCCCCCCGTCGTCGGTCGAGACCCAGTACTTC. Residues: CASSPPSSVETQYF.

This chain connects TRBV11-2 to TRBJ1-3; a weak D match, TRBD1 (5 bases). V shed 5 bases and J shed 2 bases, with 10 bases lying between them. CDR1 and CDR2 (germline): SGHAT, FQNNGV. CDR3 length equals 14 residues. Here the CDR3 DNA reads TGTGCCAGCAGCAGCGGGGCAGCTGGAAACACCATATATTTT. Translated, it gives CASSSGAAGNTIYF. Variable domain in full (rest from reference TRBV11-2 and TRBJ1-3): EAGVAQSPRYKIIEKRQSVAFWCNPISGHATLYWYQQILGQGPKLLIQFQNNGVVDDSQLPKDRFSAERLKGVDSTLKIQPAKLEDSAVYLCASSSGAAGNTIYFGEGSWLTVV.

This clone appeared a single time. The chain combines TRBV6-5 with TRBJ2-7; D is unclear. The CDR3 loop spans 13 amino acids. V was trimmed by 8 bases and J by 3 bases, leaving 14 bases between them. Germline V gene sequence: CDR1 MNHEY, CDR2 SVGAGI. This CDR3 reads CASGVESSYEQYF. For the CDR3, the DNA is TGTGCCAGCGGAGTAGAGTCGAGCTACGAGCAGTACTTC.